One and the same sample provided the 15 T cell receptor beta chains below, sequenced in a study of technical replicates of blood from a handful of donors. TCRdb's table, derived via immunoSEQ multiplex PCR, lists solely in-frame clones and lacks some. The sample records tens of thousands of clones, 94% being singletons. What was sequenced was T cells isolated from PBMCs. These receptor sequences come from a human donor in good health.

Only a few counts were recorded for this clone. The J gene is TRBJ1-3, the V gene TRBV5-4; D is undetermined. Per germline, CDR1 SGHNT and CDR2 YYREEE (reference sequence). Trimming stripped 4 bases from V and 0 bases from J, with 8 bases between. The CDR3 is 14 residues long. The CDR3 here is CASSPGYSGNTIYF. Written as DNA, the CDR3 is TGTGCCAGCAGCCCAGGATACTCTGGAAACACCATATATTTT. Using reference TRBV5-4 and TRBJ1-3 for the parts outside the CDR3, the full variable domain is ETGVTQSPTHLIKTRGQQVTLRCSSQSGHNTVSWYQQALGQGPQFIFQYYREEENGRGNFPPRFSGLQFPNYSSELNVNALELDDSALYLCASSPGYSGNTIYFGEGSWLTVV.

The rearrangement uses TRBV9 and TRBJ1-2, with a possible D match to TRBD1 (5 bases). The CDR3 spans 15 residues. Germline loops: CDR1 SGDLS, CDR2 YYNGEE. V was cut by 1 base and J by 3 bases, with 13 bases left in between. The CDR3 nucleotides are TGTGCCAGCAGCGTAATCCGACCGGGGGACTATGGCTACACCTTC. This translates into CASSVIRPGDYGYTF.

In this sample, this clone turned up once. The chain uses TRBV28 and TRBJ2-3; a possible D gene is TRBD2 (6 bases). Trimming shortened V by 5 bases and J by 0 bases, and 15 bases separated the two germline ends. The length of the CDR3 is 16 residues. Germline values: CDR1 MDHEN, CDR2 SYDVKM. The CDR3 DNA reads TGTGCCAGCAGTCTAAGTAGAAGCGGGAGCACAGATACGCAGTATTTT. Protein sequence: CASSLSRSGSTDTQYF.

This clone appeared a single time. This rearrangement joins TRBV5-1 to TRBJ2-2; 7 nucleotides align to TRBD1. The CDR3 runs to 14 residues. CDR1 is SGHRS and CDR2 is YFSETQ in the germline V gene. The J segment lost 5 bases and the V segment lost 4 bases, leaving 5 bases of the junction unmatched. The CDR3 region has the DNA TGCGCCAGCAGCCAAGACAGGGAGACCGGGGAGCTGTTTTTT. Translating it yields CASSQDRETGELFF.

The genes are TRBV9 and TRBJ1-1, with D hard to call. V dropped 4 bases and J dropped 0 bases, with 16 bases sitting between them. Germline V gene lookup returns CDR1 SGDLS and CDR2 YYNGEE. This CDR3 has 16 residues. In DNA form, the CDR3 reads TGTGCCAGCAGCCCCTCGGGTCCCCCTATGAACACTGAAGCTTTCTTT. Encoded protein: CASSPSGPPMNTEAFF.

The chain employs TRBV18 and TRBJ1-5; D remains ambiguous. The CDR3 has 12 residues. The ends were cut back, 3 bases at V and 8 bases at J, with 8 bases in the middle. Germline V CDR1 and CDR2: KGHSH, LQKENI. CDR3 sequence (DNA): TGTGCCAGCTCACCCCCTATTGAGCCCCAGCATTTT. It specifies CASSPPIEPQHF. The full variable domain, with the rest looked up from reference TRBV18 and TRBJ1-5, is NAGVMQNPRHLVRRRGQEARLRCSPMKGHSHVYWYRQLPEEGLKFMVYLQKENIIDESGMPKERFSAEFPKEGPSILRIQQVVRGDSAAYFCASSPPIEPQHFGDGTRLSIL.

The rearrangement joins TRBV5-1 to TRBJ2-3, with 9 bases that match TRBD1. After removal of 4 bases from V and 3 bases from J, the junction contained 3 bases not matched to a gene. Per germline, CDR1 SGHRS and CDR2 YFSETQ. This CDR3 region has 14 residues. Here the CDR3 DNA reads TGCGCCAGCAGCCCGACAGGGGGGACAGATACGCAGTATTTT. It specifies CASSPTGGTDTQYF.

The chain links TRBV2 to TRBJ2-5; TRBD2 agrees at 8 bases. CDR1 and CDR2 (germline): SNHLY, FYNNEI. The CDR3 sequence is 13 residues long. With V trimmed by 7 bases and J by 7 bases, 8 bases remained unmatched. CDR3 coding DNA: TGTGCCAGCACAGGGCGGGAGGAGGGGACCCAGTACTTC. Protein sequence: CASTGREEGTQYF.

The chain joins TRBV30 to TRBJ2-5; 7 bases align to TRBD2. Germline V gene lookup returns CDR1 GTSNPN and CDR2 SVGIG (reference sequence). The trim removed 0 bases at V and 0 bases at J, leaving 7 bases unmatched. The CDR3 runs 16 residues. The CDR3 sequence: CAWSVLGGTYQETQYF. The DNA for the CDR3 is TGTGCCTGGAGTGTATTGGGGGGGACGTACCAAGAGACCCAGTACTTC.

In its sample, this clone was seen once. The chain has TRBV4-1 and TRBJ1-4; 11 positions match TRBD1. Germline-derived CDR1 and CDR2 are MGHRA and YSYEKL. This CDR3 comprises 15 residues. The V segment lost 3 bases and the J segment 8 bases; nucleotides outside the gene matches: 5. The CDR3 DNA is TGCGCCAGCAGCCAGACCGGGACAGGGGGAGAAAAACTGTTTTTT. As protein: CASSQTGTGGEKLFF.

This chain uses TRBV7-9 with TRBJ2-1; no definite D call. The V end was cut by 6 bases, the J end by 7 bases, with 22 bases between. The CDR3 extends over 16 amino acids. In germline, CDR1 is SEHNR, CDR2 FQNEAQ (reference sequence). The CDR3 DNA follows: TGTGCCAGCAGTCCCCGGGTCGCCGCCCCCCCTAATGAGCAGTTCTTC. It encodes CASSPRVAAPPNEQFF. The entire variable domain, with the rest obtained from reference TRBV7-9 and TRBJ2-1, is as follows: DTGVSQNPRHKITKRGQNVTFRCDPISEHNRLYWYRQTLGQGPEFLTYFQNEAQLEKSRLLSDRFSAERPKGSFSTLEIQRTEQGDSAMYLCASSPRVAAPPNEQFFGPGTRLTVL.

The chain is built from TRBV6-1 and TRBJ2-1; 8 nucleotides match TRBD2. Per the germline V gene, CDR1 is MNHNS and CDR2 is SASEGT. The junction had 10 bases not matched to a gene; V was cut back by 0 bases and J by 6 bases. The CDR3 spans 17 residues. Here the CDR3 reads CASSEARWLAGRNEQFF. The CDR3, as DNA: TGTGCCAGCAGTGAAGCGCGGTGGCTAGCGGGCCGCAATGAGCAGTTCTTC.

This clone was seen a single time. V is TRBV10-1 and J is TRBJ1-2, with TRBD1 as a possible D gene (6 bases). Germline V gives CDR1 WNHNN, CDR2 SYGVQD (reference sequence). CDR3 size: 15 residues. V was pared by 5 bases and J by 8 bases, with 21 bases between. The CDR3: CASSPTGSRPGGYTF. The CDR3 DNA reads as TGCGCCAGCAGTCCCACAGGGAGCCGTCCGGGAGGCTACACCTTC.

The chain couples TRBV5-1 to TRBJ2-7; D may be TRBD2 (6 bases). Trimming took off 5 bases at V and 2 bases at J, with 20 bases between the two ends. The germline V gene has CDR1 SGHRS and CDR2 YFSETQ. CDR3 length equals 16 residues. Written as DNA, the CDR3 is TGCGCCAGCAGGGCACGGGCCTCGCGGGATACCTACGAGCAGTACTTC. This sequence encodes CASRARASRDTYEQYF.

This clone was recorded only once. J is TRBJ2-4 and V is TRBV27; D perhaps matches TRBD1 (6 bases). Trimming took 3 bases from V and 9 from J, leaving 15 bases between them. The CDR3 spans 14 residues. CDR1 and CDR2 from the germline V gene are MNHEY and SMNVEV (reference sequence). CDR3 protein: CASSFRGRDAIQYF. CDR3 nucleotide sequence: TGTGCCAGCAGTTTCAGGGGCAGGGACGCCATTCAGTACTTC.